A single sample is the source of the 6 T cell receptor beta chains below, sequenced in a study of vaccination and CD4 T cells after COVID-19. With the Oncomine TCR Beta short-read assay, DNA from cultured CD4+ T cells was sequenced. TCRdb reprocessed the PCR reads with MiXCR, giving one entry per CDR3 protein. The repertoire holds around 18,000 distinct CDR3 sequences, with under 60% as singletons. Indicated treatment: roughly 10-day PBMC culture with coronavirus spike peptide pools or control peptides (ViraFEST assay). These receptors have no identified antigens. Sequenced here: CD4+ T cells from blood, cultured in vitro, sampled after SARS-CoV-2 vaccination. These TCRs come from a human donor who had recovered from COVID-19.

This clonotype occurred a few times. The chain combines TRBV20-1 with TRBJ1-2; D is possibly TRBD1 (5 bases). CDR1 is DFQATT, CDR2 SNEGSKA, per germline (reference sequence). This CDR3 has 12 amino acids. The germline V and J ends were trimmed by 6 bases and 3 bases, with 11 bases remaining between them. CDR3 DNA: TGCAGTGCCCGCCGGGGGGACTATGGCTACACCTTC. This translates into CSARRGDYGYTF.

A few counts support this clonotype. V usage is TRBV9 and J usage is TRBJ1-5; maybe TRBD1 (6 bases). Per germline, CDR1 SGDLS and CDR2 YYNGEE. Trimming shortened V by 1 base and J by 7 bases, and 12 bases separated the two germline ends. The CDR3 is 14 amino acids. The CDR3 DNA is TGTGCCAGCAGCGTATCCCCAGGGGACCAGCCCCAGCATTTT. Amino acid sequence: CASSVSPGDQPQHF.

This clonotype was observed a few times. In DNA form, the CDR3 reads TGTGCCATCAGTGGGGAGGGGTTCTCACGGAACACTGAAGCTTTCTTT. As protein: CAISGEGFSRNTEAFF. The chain carries TRBV10-3 and TRBJ1-1; D possibly corresponds to TRBD1 (5 bases). Deletions cut 4 bases from V and 1 base from J, with 16 bases between. Germline V CDR1 and CDR2: ENHRY, SYGVKD. CDR3 length equals 16 residues.

CDR3 DNA: TGTGCCAGCAGCCTAAGTCTGAACACTGAAGCTTTCTTT. It is translated as CASSLSLNTEAFF. The chain couples TRBV7-9 to TRBJ1-1; no reliable D call. This CDR3 contains 13 residues. Germline values: CDR1 SEHNR, CDR2 FQNEAQ (reference sequence). Trimming removed 5 bases from V and 0 bases from J, with 7 bases in between. Full variable domain (rest looked up from reference TRBV7-9 and TRBJ1-1): DTGVSQNPRHKITKRGQNVTFRCDPISEHNRLYWYRQTLGQGPEFLTYFQNEAQLEKSRLLSDRFSAERPKGSFSTLEIQRTEQGDSAMYLCASSLSLNTEAFFGQGTRLTVV.

This sequence joins TRBV5-1 and TRBJ1-5, with D unclear. The V end was cut by 0 bases, the J end by 5 bases, with 6 bases between. Germline CDR1 and CDR2: SGHRS and YFSETQ. The CDR3 runs to 13 residues. CDR3 residues: CASSLASDQPQHF. The CDR3 DNA follows: TGCGCCAGCAGCTTGGCCAGCGATCAGCCCCAGCATTTT.

The rearrangement uses TRBV6-5 and TRBJ1-1; D may be TRBD1 (5 bases). Germline V gene lookup returns CDR1 MNHEY and CDR2 SVGAGI. Between the trimmed V and J ends, which lost 2 bases and 4 bases, there was a span of 8 bases. This CDR3 has 13 amino acids. CDR3 amino acids: CASSYVRGTEAFF. CDR3 bases: TGTGCCAGCAGTTACGTGAGGGGCACTGAAGCTTTCTTT.